The T cell receptor (beta chain) under discussion was sequenced for a study of siplizumab effects on memory and regulatory T cells. Broader study findings: Naive T cells seemed more diverse than memory cells; they also seemed major alloresponse contributors. Proliferating Tregs in siplizumab cultures were never verified as suppressive.

A remark on this clone: Its cognate antigen is unknown.

It was 95,000 to 100,000 TCR templates that were assayed per sample. Assay used: immunoSEQ multiplex PCR; TCRdb lists only in-frame clones, some missing. The sample includes some 120,000 clones, roughly 94% of them seen just once. V was trimmed by 1 base and J by 0 bases, leaving 5 bases between them. The CDR3 spans 14 residues. Germline lookup yields CDR1 SGHTA and CDR2 FQGTGA. Sequencing was performed on non-Treg CD4+ T cells sorted from blood. J is TRBJ2-3 and V is TRBV7-3; no clear D gene. The source of this sequence is a human donor in good health. The CDR3 region is CASSLMGSTDTQYF. The CDR3 DNA follows: TGTGCCAGCAGCTTAATGGGCAGCACAGATACGCAGTATTTT.